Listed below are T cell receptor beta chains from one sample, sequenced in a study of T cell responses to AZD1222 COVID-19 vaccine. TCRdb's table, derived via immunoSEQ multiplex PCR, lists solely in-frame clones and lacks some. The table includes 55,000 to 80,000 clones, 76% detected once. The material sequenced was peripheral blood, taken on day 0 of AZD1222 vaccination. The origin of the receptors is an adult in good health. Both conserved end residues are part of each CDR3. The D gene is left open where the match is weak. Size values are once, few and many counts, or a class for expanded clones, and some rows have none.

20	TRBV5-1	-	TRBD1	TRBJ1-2	CASSLAQSSSGTGVLGGYTF	TGCGCCAGCAGCTTGGCCCAATCATCCTCCGGGACAGGCGTTTTGGGTGGCTACACCTTC
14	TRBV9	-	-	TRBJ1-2	CASSVGVRDYRYTF	TGTGCCAGCAGCGTAGGAGTCAGGGACTATCGCTACACCTTC
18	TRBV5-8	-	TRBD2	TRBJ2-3	CASSYGTSGSFRADTQYF	TGTGCCAGCAGCTACGGGACTAGCGGTAGCTTCAGAGCAGATACGCAGTATTTT
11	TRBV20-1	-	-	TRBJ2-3	CSARVGDTQYF	TGCAGTGCTAGAGTAGGGGATACGCAGTATTTT
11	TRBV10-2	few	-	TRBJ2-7	CASGRSVEQYF	TGCGCCAGCGGGAGGAGCGTCGAGCAGTACTTC
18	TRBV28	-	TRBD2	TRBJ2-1	CASSSFGMRGGGYNEQFF	TGTGCCAGCAGTTCCTTCGGGATGCGCGGGGGGGGCTACAATGAGCAGTTCTTC
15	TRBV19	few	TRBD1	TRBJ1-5	CASTITGGASPPQHF	TGTGCCAGTACTATCACAGGGGGCGCGTCCCCGCCCCAGCATTTT
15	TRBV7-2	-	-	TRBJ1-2	CASSHPLEWEYGYTF	TGTGCCAGCAGCCACCCACTGGAGTGGGAGTATGGCTACACCTTC
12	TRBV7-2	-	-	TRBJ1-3	CASSPGGNTIYF	TGTGCCAGCAGCCCCGGAGGAAACACCATATATTTT
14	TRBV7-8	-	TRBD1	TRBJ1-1	CASSYRGRNTEAFF	TGTGCCAGCAGCTACAGGGGAAGGAACACTGAAGCTTTCTTT